The 2 T cell receptor beta chains below all came from one sample that was sequenced in a study of blood T cell repertoires in COVID-19. This table comes from immunoSEQ multiplex PCR, and its TCRdb copy is limited to in-frame clones, with some not included. The sample consists of a few hundred thousand clones, 70% to 90% of them appearing once. Sequenced: PBMCs or T cells enriched from blood (not recorded which). Receptors originate from a woman aged 25-40 years who had recovered from COVID-19.

The chain has TRBV4-1 and TRBJ2-1; 12 bases align to TRBD2. The CDR3 sequence is 15 residues long. The V segment lost 8 bases and the J segment 9 bases; nucleotides outside the gene matches: 11. Germline CDR1 MGHRA, CDR2 YSYEKL. Here the CDR3 DNA reads TGCGCCAGCGGTCCGGGACTAGCGGGTTTGCGTGAGCAGTTCTTC. It translates to CASGPGLAGLREQFF.

The CDR3 protein is CASRRTGNNEKLFF. The CDR3 DNA is TGTGCCAGCAGGCGGACAGGGAATAATGAAAAACTGTTTTTT. This rearrangement joins TRBV27 to TRBJ1-4; the match to TRBD1 covers 8 bases. The CDR3 is made up of 14 amino acids. V gave up 6 bases and J gave up 4 bases; unmatched junction bases: 4. Germline CDR1 MNHEY, CDR2 SMNVEV (reference sequence).